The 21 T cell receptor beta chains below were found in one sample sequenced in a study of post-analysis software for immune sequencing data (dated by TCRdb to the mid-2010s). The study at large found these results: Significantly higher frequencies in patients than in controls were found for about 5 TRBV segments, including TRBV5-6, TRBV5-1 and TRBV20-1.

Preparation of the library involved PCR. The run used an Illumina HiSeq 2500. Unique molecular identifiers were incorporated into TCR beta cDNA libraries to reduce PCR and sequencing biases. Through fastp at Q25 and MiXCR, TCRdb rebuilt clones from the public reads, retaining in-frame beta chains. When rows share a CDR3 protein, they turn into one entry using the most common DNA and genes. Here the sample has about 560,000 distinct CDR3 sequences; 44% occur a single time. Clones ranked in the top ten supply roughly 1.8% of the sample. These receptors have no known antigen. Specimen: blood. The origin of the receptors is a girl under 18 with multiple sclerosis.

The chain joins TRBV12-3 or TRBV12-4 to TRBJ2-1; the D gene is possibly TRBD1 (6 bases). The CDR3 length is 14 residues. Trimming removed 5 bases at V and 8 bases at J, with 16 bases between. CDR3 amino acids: CASSPYGQRDEQFF. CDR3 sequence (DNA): TGTGCCAGCAGTCCCTACGGACAGAGGGATGAGCAGTTCTTC.

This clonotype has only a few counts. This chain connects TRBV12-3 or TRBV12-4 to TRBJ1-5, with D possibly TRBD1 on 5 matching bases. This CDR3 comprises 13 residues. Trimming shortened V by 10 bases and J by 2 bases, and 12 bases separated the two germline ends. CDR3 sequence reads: CATGPPGNQPQHF. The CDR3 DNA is TGTGCCACAGGGCCCCCAGGCAATCAGCCCCAGCATTTT.

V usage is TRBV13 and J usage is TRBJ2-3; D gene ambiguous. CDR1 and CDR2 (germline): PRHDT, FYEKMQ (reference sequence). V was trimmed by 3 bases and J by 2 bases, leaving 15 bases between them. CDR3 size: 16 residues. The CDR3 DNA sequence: TGTGCCAGCAGCTTGGTTGTTTCGCCCTCCACAGATACGCAGTATTTT. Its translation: CASSLVVSPSTDTQYF.

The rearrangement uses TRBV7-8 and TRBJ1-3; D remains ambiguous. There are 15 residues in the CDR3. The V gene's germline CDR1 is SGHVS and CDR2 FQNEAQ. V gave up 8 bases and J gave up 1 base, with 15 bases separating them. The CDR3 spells CASQILRGSGNTIYF. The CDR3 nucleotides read TGTGCCAGCCAAATCCTACGAGGTTCTGGAAACACCATATATTTT.

The CDR3 region is CASSPGENKAPPQHF. The CDR3 DNA follows: TGTGCCAGCAGCCCCGGGGAGAATAAGGCGCCGCCCCAGCATTTT. V and J are TRBV12-3 or TRBV12-4 and TRBJ1-5; D unclear. Trimming removed 6 bases at V and 9 bases at J, with 21 bases between. There are 15 residues in the CDR3.

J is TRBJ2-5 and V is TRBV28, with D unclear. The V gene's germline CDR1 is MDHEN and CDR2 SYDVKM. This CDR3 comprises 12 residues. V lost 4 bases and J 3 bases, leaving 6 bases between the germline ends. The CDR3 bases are TGTGCCAGCAGTTCATCGAAAGAGACCCAGTACTTC. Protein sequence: CASSSSKETQYF.

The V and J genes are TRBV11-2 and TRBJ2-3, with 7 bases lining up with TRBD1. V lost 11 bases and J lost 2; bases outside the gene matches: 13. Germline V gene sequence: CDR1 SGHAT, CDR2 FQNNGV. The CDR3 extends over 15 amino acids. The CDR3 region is CAGIDTGDLTDTQYF. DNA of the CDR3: TGTGCCGGCATAGATACAGGGGACCTCACAGATACGCAGTATTTT.

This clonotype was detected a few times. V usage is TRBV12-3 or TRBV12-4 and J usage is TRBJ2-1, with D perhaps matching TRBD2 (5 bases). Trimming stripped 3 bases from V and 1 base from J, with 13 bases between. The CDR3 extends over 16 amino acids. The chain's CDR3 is CASSFSKGGSYNEQFF. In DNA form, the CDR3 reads TGTGCCAGCAGTTTCTCAAAAGGAGGATCCTACAATGAGCAGTTCTTC.

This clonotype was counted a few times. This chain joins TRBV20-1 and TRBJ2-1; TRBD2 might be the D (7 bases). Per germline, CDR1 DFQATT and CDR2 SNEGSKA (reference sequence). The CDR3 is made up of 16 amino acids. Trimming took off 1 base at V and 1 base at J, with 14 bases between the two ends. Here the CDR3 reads CSARGLQGGSYNEQFF. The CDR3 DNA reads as TGCAGTGCTAGAGGTCTACAGGGAGGGTCCTACAATGAGCAGTTCTTC.

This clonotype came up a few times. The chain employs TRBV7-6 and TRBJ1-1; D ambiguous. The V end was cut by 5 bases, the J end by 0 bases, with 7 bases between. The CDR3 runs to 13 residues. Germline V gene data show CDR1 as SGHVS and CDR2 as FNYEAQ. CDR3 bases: TGTGCCAGCAGCGCCGCGGTGAACACTGAAGCTTTCTTT. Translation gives CASSAAVNTEAFF.

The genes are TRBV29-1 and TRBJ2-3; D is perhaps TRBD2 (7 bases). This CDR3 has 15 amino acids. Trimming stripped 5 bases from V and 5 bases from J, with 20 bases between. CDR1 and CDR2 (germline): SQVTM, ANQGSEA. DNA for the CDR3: TGCAGCGTTTCAGTGGGGGGGCAAGTCCGAGATACGCAGTATTTT. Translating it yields CSVSVGGQVRDTQYF.

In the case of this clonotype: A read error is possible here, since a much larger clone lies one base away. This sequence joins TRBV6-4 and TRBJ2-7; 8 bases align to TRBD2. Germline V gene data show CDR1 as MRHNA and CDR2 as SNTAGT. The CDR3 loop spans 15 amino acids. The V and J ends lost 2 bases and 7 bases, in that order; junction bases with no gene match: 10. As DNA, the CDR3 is TGTGCCAGCAGTGACGAAGCGGGAGCTTACAATGAGCAGTACTTC. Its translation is CASSDEAGAYNEQYF.

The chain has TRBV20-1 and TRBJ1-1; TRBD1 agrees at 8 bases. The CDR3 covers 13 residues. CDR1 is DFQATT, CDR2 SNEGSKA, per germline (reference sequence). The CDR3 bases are TGCAGCCCCTATTCGGACAGGGACACTGAAGCTTTCTTT. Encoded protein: CSPYSDRDTEAFF.

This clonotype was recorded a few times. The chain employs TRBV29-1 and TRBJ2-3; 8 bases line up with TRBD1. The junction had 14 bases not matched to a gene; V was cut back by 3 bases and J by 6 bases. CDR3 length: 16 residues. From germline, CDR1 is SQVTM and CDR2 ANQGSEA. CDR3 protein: CSVDHARTGTRDTQYF. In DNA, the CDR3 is TGCAGCGTTGACCACGCCAGGACAGGGACTCGTGATACGCAGTATTTT.

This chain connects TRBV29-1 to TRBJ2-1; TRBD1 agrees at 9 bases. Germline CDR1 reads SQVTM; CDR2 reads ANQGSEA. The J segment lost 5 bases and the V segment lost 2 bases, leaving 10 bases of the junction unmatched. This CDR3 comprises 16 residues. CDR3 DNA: TGCAGCGTTGAATACGGGGGAACAGGGGGCAACAATGAGCAGTTCTTC. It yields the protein CSVEYGGTGGNNEQFF.

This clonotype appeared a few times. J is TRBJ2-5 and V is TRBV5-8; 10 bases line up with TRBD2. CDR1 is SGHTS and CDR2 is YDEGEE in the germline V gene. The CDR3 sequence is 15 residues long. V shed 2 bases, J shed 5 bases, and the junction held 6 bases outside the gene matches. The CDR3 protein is CASSFRAGGLETQYF. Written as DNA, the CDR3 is TGTGCCAGCAGCTTCAGAGCGGGGGGGCTGGAGACCCAGTACTTC.

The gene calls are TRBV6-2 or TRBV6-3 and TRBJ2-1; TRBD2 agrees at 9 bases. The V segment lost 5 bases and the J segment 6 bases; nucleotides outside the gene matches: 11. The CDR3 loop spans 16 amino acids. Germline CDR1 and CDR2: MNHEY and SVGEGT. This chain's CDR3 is CASSHTGSGSPNEQFF. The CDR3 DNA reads TGTGCCAGCAGTCACACCGGTAGCGGGAGCCCCAATGAGCAGTTCTTC.

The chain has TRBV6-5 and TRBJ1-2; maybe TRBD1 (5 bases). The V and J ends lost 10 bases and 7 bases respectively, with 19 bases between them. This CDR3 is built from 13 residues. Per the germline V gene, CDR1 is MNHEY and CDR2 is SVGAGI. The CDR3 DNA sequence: TGTGCCACCTCGCCCAGGGACCGGAGTGGCTACACCTTC. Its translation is CATSPRDRSGYTF.

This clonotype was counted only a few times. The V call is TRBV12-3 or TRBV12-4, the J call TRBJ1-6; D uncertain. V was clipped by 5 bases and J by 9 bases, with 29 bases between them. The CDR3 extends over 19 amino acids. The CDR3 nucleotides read TGTGCCAGCAGTCCTCCAGGACGGTCAGGTTTCAAGCGTGGTTCACCCCTCCACTTT. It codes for CASSPPGRSGFKRGSPLHF.

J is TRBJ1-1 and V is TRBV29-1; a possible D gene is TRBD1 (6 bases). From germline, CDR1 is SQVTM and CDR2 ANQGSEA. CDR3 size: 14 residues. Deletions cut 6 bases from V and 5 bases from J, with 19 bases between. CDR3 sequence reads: CSVHPWGRETEAFF. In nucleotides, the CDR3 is TGCAGCGTGCACCCCTGGGGGCGTGAGACTGAAGCTTTCTTT. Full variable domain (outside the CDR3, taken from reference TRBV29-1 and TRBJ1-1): SAVISQKPSRDICQRGTSLTIQCQVDSQVTMMFWYRQQPGQSLTLIATANQGSEATYESGFVIDKFPISRPNLTFSTLTVSNMSPEDSSIYLCSVHPWGRETEAFFGQGTRLTVV.

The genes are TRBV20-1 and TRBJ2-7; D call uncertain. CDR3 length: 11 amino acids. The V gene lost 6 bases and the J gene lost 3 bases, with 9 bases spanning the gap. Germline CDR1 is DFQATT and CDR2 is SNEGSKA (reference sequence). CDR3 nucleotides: TGCAGTGCGGCAGGCTACTACGAGCAGTACTTC. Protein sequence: CSAAGYYEQYF.